These 2 T cell receptor beta chains came from one sample sequenced in a study of OX40 agonist ivuxolimab in advanced cancers. TCRdb's copy holds only in-frame clones and misses some; the assay was immunoSEQ multiplex PCR. This sample carries 40,000 to 45,000 clones, around 88% of them seen once, and the ten largest clones take about 12%. The sequenced sample was CD4+ or CD8+ T cells sorted from blood, obtained in a trial of the OX40 agonist ivuxolimab. The receptor source for this set is an adult with an advanced solid tumor such as melanoma, head and neck, liver or kidney cancer.

The V and J genes are TRBV9 and TRBJ2-7; TRBD2 matches at 12 bases. From germline, CDR1 is SGDLS and CDR2 YYNGEE. V lost 0 bases to trimming and J lost 5 bases; unmatched junction nucleotides: 3. CDR3 length: 15 amino acids. The CDR3 nucleotides read TGTGCCAGCAGCGTAGGACTAGCGGGGGTCCACGAGCAGTACTTC. Its translation: CASSVGLAGVHEQYF.

The chain recombines TRBV6-1 with TRBJ2-7; TRBD2 agrees at 10 bases. With V trimmed by 2 bases and J by 6 bases, 4 bases remained unmatched. The length of the CDR3 is 14 residues. CDR1 is MNHNS, CDR2 SASEGT, per germline. The CDR3 loop reads CASSETLAGIEQYF. In DNA, the CDR3 is TGTGCCAGCAGTGAAACACTAGCGGGGATCGAGCAGTACTTC.